A single sample gave rise to the 14 T cell receptor beta chains below, sequenced in a study of cytomegalovirus exposure and HLA in healthy donors. 13 Jbeta primers and 60 Vbeta primers were used for the PCR. Profiling relied on immunoSEQ multiplex PCR, and the TCRdb table lists in-frame clones only, not all of them. Among some 130,000 clones listed, around 80% were seen once. Specimen: PBMCs. All receptors come from a young man in good health.

The V call is TRBV20-1, the J call TRBJ2-7; 8 nucleotides align to TRBD2. V gave up 5 bases and J gave up 4 bases; unmatched junction bases: 1. This CDR3 has 11 residues. The germline V gene encodes CDR1 DFQATT and CDR2 SNEGSKA (reference sequence). In DNA form, the CDR3 reads TGCAGTGCTCGGGGGGGGTACGAGCAGTACTTC. The encoded protein is CSARGGYEQYF.

The chain employs TRBV5-1 and TRBJ1-1, with 8 bases identical to TRBD1. The CDR3 runs to 16 residues. Germline assignment: CDR1 SGHRS and CDR2 YFSETQ. V lost 1 base, J lost 1 base, and 6 bases stayed unmatched. CDR3 protein: CASSLTPGGWNTEAFF. CDR3 DNA sequence: TGCGCCAGCAGCTTGACGCCAGGGGGCTGGAACACTGAAGCTTTCTTT.

The V and J genes are TRBV4-1 and TRBJ1-6, with D possibly matching TRBD1 (5 bases). CDR3 length: 15 amino acids. Trimming took 3 bases from V and 9 from J, leaving 15 bases between them. Germline V gene sequence: CDR1 MGHRA, CDR2 YSYEKL. DNA of the CDR3: TGCGCCAGCAGCCAGACCGGGCCCGACAGTTCACCCCTCCACTTT. Translating it yields CASSQTGPDSSPLHF.

This clone was found once. The V and J genes are TRBV4-1 and TRBJ1-2, with TRBD1 as a possible D gene (5 bases). The V end lost 2 bases, the J end lost 6 bases, and 10 bases lay between the germline ends. The CDR3 runs 13 residues. Germline-derived CDR1 and CDR2 are MGHRA and YSYEKL. The CDR3 region has the DNA TGCGCCAGCAGCCAATATGGGGGGAATGGCTACACCTTC. As protein: CASSQYGGNGYTF.

This chain links TRBV19 with TRBJ2-3; 8 nucleotides agree with TRBD2. Per the germline V gene, CDR1 is LNHDA and CDR2 is SQIVND (reference sequence). Unmatched junction bases numbered 5, after V lost 5 bases and J lost 1 base. The CDR3 consists of 15 residues. The CDR3 DNA is TGTGCCAGTAGTGAGCGGGAGAGGGGCACAGATACGCAGTATTTT. This gives the protein CASSERERGTDTQYF.

This clone was seen a single time. V is TRBV7-2 and J is TRBJ2-7; 7 positions match TRBD1. This CDR3 spans 16 amino acids. The germline V gene has CDR1 SGHTA and CDR2 FQGNSA. The ends lost 1 base at V and 2 bases at J; junction bases unmatched: 8. CDR3 sequence reads: CASSLVGQLGTYEQYF. DNA for the CDR3: TGTGCCAGCAGCTTAGTGGGACAGCTGGGGACCTACGAGCAGTACTTC.

CDR3 coding DNA: TGTGCCTGGACGGACAACGACTATGGCTACACCTTC. The encoded protein is CAWTDNDYGYTF. V is TRBV30 and J is TRBJ1-2; perhaps TRBD1 as D (5 bases). CDR1 is GTSNPN, CDR2 SVGIG, per germline (reference sequence). With 4 bases removed from V and 3 bases from J, the gap between germline ends came to 9 bases. There are 12 residues in the CDR3.

V usage is TRBV21-1 and J usage is TRBJ2-5; no check of the table's D call, TRBD2, against the DNA was made. The J call may be wrong; the DNA end is better matched by TRBJ2-7. TRBV21-1 is termed a pseudogene. The CDR3 sequence is 17 residues long. DNA of the CDR3: TGTGCCAGCAGCAAAGCCCCCACTCAACGAGTCTCCTACGAGCAGTACTTC. It is translated as CASSKAPTQRVSYEQYF.

The chain combines TRBV6-6 with TRBJ2-5, with D perhaps TRBD2 (6 bases). The CDR3 consists of 15 residues. The germline V gene encodes CDR1 MNHNY and CDR2 SVGAGI (reference sequence). With 0 bases removed from V and 3 bases from J, the gap between germline ends came to 11 bases. The CDR3 loop is CASSYSSTRKETQYF. The CDR3 bases are TGTGCCAGCAGTTACTCCTCGACTAGGAAAGAGACCCAGTACTTC.

This clone was seen a single time. The chain is built from TRBV11-2 and TRBJ2-7; TRBD1 matches at 9 bases. The CDR3 runs 14 residues. The germline gives CDR1 SGHAT, CDR2 FQNNGV. The trim removed 1 base at V and 6 bases at J, leaving 4 bases unmatched. The CDR3 sequence: CASSLGQGVVEQYF. The CDR3 nucleotides read TGTGCCAGCAGCTTAGGACAGGGGGTGGTCGAGCAGTACTTC.

This rearrangement joins TRBV7-6 to TRBJ1-2; D is perhaps TRBD1 (5 bases). V was trimmed by 0 bases and J by 4 bases, leaving 9 bases between them. Germline CDR1 SGHVS, CDR2 FNYEAQ. The CDR3 sequence is 14 residues long. CDR3 sequence reads: CASSLAAGGYGYTF. The CDR3, as DNA: TGTGCCAGCAGCTTAGCGGCCGGGGGCTATGGCTACACCTTC. The full variable domain, with the rest looked up from reference TRBV7-6 and TRBJ1-2, is GAGVSQSPRYKVTKRGQDVALRCDPISGHVSLYWYRQALGQGPEFLTYFNYEAQQDKSGLPNDRFSAERPEGSISTLTIQRTEQRDSAMYRCASSLAAGGYGYTFGSGTRLTVV.

The V and J genes are TRBV6-7 and TRBJ2-3, with 9 bases identical to TRBD1. TRBV6-7 is known as an ORF, though its function is uncertain. This CDR3 is 15 amino acids long. V was pared by 10 bases and J by 0 bases, with 8 bases of the junction left unmatched. CDR3 region: CATYSGTGSTDTQYF. The CDR3 coding sequence is TGTGCCACCTACTCCGGGACAGGGAGCACAGATACGCAGTATTTT.

The J gene is TRBJ2-2, the V gene TRBV21-1; the listed D gene, TRBD1, was not tested against the DNA. TRBV21-1 is classified as a pseudogene. The CDR3 has 13 amino acids. CDR3 region: CASERGRNGELFF. DNA of the CDR3: TGTGCCAGCGAGAGGGGGCGAAACGGGGAGCTGTTTTTT.

The chain carries TRBV6-1 and TRBJ2-2, with 9 positions matching TRBD1. V was clipped by 5 bases and J by 6 bases; unmatched bases: 4. Germline CDR1 is MNHNS and CDR2 is SASEGT. The CDR3 has 14 amino acids. The CDR3 sequence is CASSWTGEAGELFF. CDR3 nucleotides: TGTGCCAGCAGTTGGACAGGGGAGGCCGGGGAGCTGTTTTTT.